This is a list of T cell receptor beta chains from one sample in a study of blood T cell repertoires in COVID-19. The method was immunoSEQ multiplex PCR; TCRdb's version includes in-frame clones alone and lacks a portion of them. The data show 110,000 to 150,000 clones, about 87% seen once. Sample: peripheral blood. The receptors originated from an elderly woman with acute or convalescent COVID-19. The CDR3 runs from the conserved cysteine through the conserved F or W. D genes are given only for firm matches. The size of a clone is reported for some rows only, either as once, few or many, or as a class for expanded clones.

TRBJ1-1	TRBV6-5	once	TRBD1	TGTGCCAGCAGTTCACAGGGGGCGCGAGGAGCTTTCTTT	CASSSQGARGAFF
TRBJ2-3	TRBV9	few	TRBD1	TGTGCCAGCAGCGTGGACAGGGAAAGGGATACGCAGTATTTT	CASSVDRERDTQYF
TRBJ1-1	TRBV13	NA	TRBD1	TGTGCCAGCAGCCTACAGGGGGCAAAGCAAGCTGAAGCTTTCTTT	CASSLQGAKQAEAFF
TRBJ2-1	TRBV7-2	NA	NA	TGTGCCAGCAGCTTAGTCGTCAGGGACAATGAGCAGTTCTTC	CASSLVVRDNEQFF
TRBJ1-5	TRBV2	once	NA	TGTGCCAGCAGTTTAGCCGGTTATCAGCCCCAGCATTTT	CASSLAGYQPQHF
TRBJ1-4	TRBV12-3/TRBV12-4	NA	NA	TGTGCCAGCAGTTTAAGCCGATGGGAAAAACTGTTTTTT	CASSLSRWEKLFF
TRBJ1-3	TRBV3-1/TRBV3-2	once	NA	TGTGCCAGCAGCCCCACGGGGGGCTATTCTGGAAACACCATATATTTT	CASSPTGGYSGNTIYF
TRBJ1-2	TRBV10-3	NA	NA	TGTGCCACCGCCCGGGGGGTTAGAGAGGGCTACACCTTC	CATARGVREGYTF
TRBJ2-1	TRBV5-4	NA	NA	TGTGCCAGCAGCACGAGGGGGGGGGCCTCCTACAATGAGCAGTTCTTC	CASSTRGGASYNEQFF
TRBJ2-3	TRBV24-1	NA	TRBD2	TGTGCCACCTCGGGAGGGGGCACAGATACGCAGTATTTT	CATSGGGTDTQYF
TRBJ1-2	TRBV2	once	NA	TGTGCCAGCAGTGAAACAGGGACTAACTATGGCTACACCTTC	CASSETGTNYGYTF
TRBJ2-3	TRBV7-2	NA	TRBD1	TGTGCCAGCAGCTCTGGCCGGACAGGGGGCACAGATACGCAGTATTTT	CASSSGRTGGTDTQYF
TRBJ1-5	TRBV10-3	NA	NA	TGTGCCTCAGGAAGCGGGCTCAATCAGCCCCAGCATTTT	CASGSGLNQPQHF
TRBJ2-1	TRBV5-1	NA	TRBD1	TGCGCCAGCAGCTTGGGTCAGGGGGCGCACGGCGAGCAGTTCTTC	CASSLGQGAHGEQFF
TRBJ1-1	TRBV12-5	once	TRBD1	TGTGCTAGTGGTTTGCCCCCGGGACAGGGTGAAGCTTTCTTT	CASGLPPGQGEAFF
TRBJ1-1	TRBV5-1	NA	TRBD1	TGCGCCAGCAGCTTCCAGGGGGCCACTGAAGCTTTCTTT	CASSFQGATEAFF
TRBJ2-7	TRBV30	NA	NA	TGTGCCTGGAGTGATACCTACGAGCAGTACTTC	CAWSDTYEQYF
TRBJ1-3	TRBV13	NA	NA	TGTGCCAGCAGCTTAAAAGGACAATCTGGAAACACCATATATTTT	CASSLKGQSGNTIYF
TRBJ2-7	TRBV6-5	NA	NA	TGTGCCAGCAGCTACAACGGGGACTCCTACGAGCAGTACTTC	CASSYNGDSYEQYF
TRBJ1-1	TRBV18	NA	NA	TGTGCCAGCTCGTCCACATCAGGGATCGCTGAAGCTTTCTTT	CASSSTSGIAEAFF
TRBJ1-2	TRBV2	NA	NA	TGTGCCAGCAGCCTCTACCCCCCGGGATTTCCCTATGGCTACACCTTC	CASSLYPPGFPYGYTF
TRBJ1-5	TRBV19	NA	TRBD1	TGTGCCAGTAGTGCGGGACAGGCCAATCAGCCCCAGCATTTT	CASSAGQANQPQHF
TRBJ1-1	TRBV10-3	NA	TRBD1	TGTGCCATCAGTGAGTCCCGACAGGGTGGTGAAGCTTTCTTT	CAISESRQGGEAFF
TRBJ2-2	TRBV27	NA	TRBD2	TGTGCCACCCAGCGGGGGGCCGCAAACACCGGGGAGCTGTTTTTT	CATQRGAANTGELFF
TRBJ1-2	TRBV5-1	NA	TRBD1	TGCGCCAGCAGCTCGGGACAGGGGGCGAGCTATGGCTACACCTTC	CASSSGQGASYGYTF
TRBJ1-2	TRBV28	NA	NA	TGTGCCAGCAACCCGGACAGAAACTATGGCTACACCTTC	CASNPDRNYGYTF
TRBJ1-4	TRBV7-9	NA	NA	TGTGCCAGCAGCTTAGCGCGCCAGGGAAATGAAAAACTGTTTTTT	CASSLARQGNEKLFF
TRBJ1-5	TRBV27	NA	NA	TGTGCCAGCAGTTCCTGGGCAGGGAATCAGCCCCAGCATTTT	CASSSWAGNQPQHF
TRBJ2-7	TRBV6-1	few	NA	TGTGCCAGCAGTGAAGCGGCTGGGGGCACCTACGAGCAGTACTTC	CASSEAAGGTYEQYF
TRBJ1-1	TRBV30	NA	TRBD1	TGTGCCTGGAGTAGGGGGACAGGGGGTAATGAAGCTTTCTTT	CAWSRGTGGNEAFF
TRBJ1-2	TRBV5-1	NA	NA	TGCGCCAGCAGCCCCGATGCGGGGGAATATGGCTACACCTTC	CASSPDAGEYGYTF
TRBJ1-5	TRBV6-1	NA	NA	TGTGCCAGCAGTGAAGCGGGCCCTTATCAGCCCCAGCATTTT	CASSEAGPYQPQHF
TRBJ2-2	TRBV13	once	TRBD2	TGTGCCAGCAGCTTTGAAGCGGGGGGTCTTTACACCGGGGAGCTGTTTTTT	CASSFEAGGLYTGELFF
TRBJ2-7	TRBV4-2	NA	NA	TGTGCCAGCAGCCAAGGGAATAGCGGCTACGAGCAGTACTTC	CASSQGNSGYEQYF
TRBJ1-1	TRBV19	NA	NA	TGTGCCAGTACCAAATACAACATGAACACTGAAGCTTTCTTT	CASTKYNMNTEAFF
TRBJ2-2	TRBV5-6	NA	NA	TGTGCCAGCAGTTGGGGAACAGGGAACACCGGGGAGCTGTTTTTT	CASSWGTGNTGELFF
TRBJ2-1	TRBV2	NA	TRBD2	TGTGCCAGCAGTGGGTTACTAGCGGGGGGTTACAATGAGCAGTTCTTC	CASSGLLAGGYNEQFF
TRBJ1-6	TRBV4-3	NA	TRBD1	TGCGCCAGCAGCCAACACGCTCGTCCCGGGACAGGGGCGGGCTCACCCCTCCACTTT	CASSQHARPGTGAGSPLHF
TRBJ1-1	TRBV3-1/TRBV3-2	NA	NA	TGTGCCAGCAGCCTTTCAGGGTCTGAAGCTTTCTTT	CASSLSGSEAFF
TRBJ1-1	TRBV6-5	few	NA	TGTGCCAGCAGTTACTCTACAGCGAACACTGAAGCTTTCTTT	CASSYSTANTEAFF
TRBJ2-7	TRBV5-4	NA	TRBD2	TGTGCCAGCAGCTTTTCCGGGACTAGCAGATACGAGCAGTACTTC	CASSFSGTSRYEQYF
TRBJ2-5	TRBV5-1	NA	TRBD2	TGCGCCAGCAGCTTGTGGCGGGGGGACCAAGAGACCCAGTACTTC	CASSLWRGDQETQYF
TRBJ1-6	TRBV12-3/TRBV12-4	NA	TRBD1	TGTGCCAGCAGTCCCCAGACAGGGGGGCCCCTCCACTTT	CASSPQTGGPLHF
TRBJ1-2	TRBV7-9	NA	TRBD1	TGTGCCAGCAGTCAAACAGGGGGCAATGGCTACACCTTC	CASSQTGGNGYTF
TRBJ2-1	TRBV7-2	NA	NA	TGTGCCAGCAGCTTAGTCTCCTGGGTGGAGGAGCAGTTCTTC	CASSLVSWVEEQFF